The 19 T cell receptor beta chains below all came from one sample that was sequenced in a study of cytomegalovirus exposure and HLA in healthy donors. In the PCR, 60 Vbeta and 13 Jbeta primers were used. Profiling relied on immunoSEQ multiplex PCR, and the TCRdb table lists in-frame clones only, not all of them. The data show 220,000 or so clones, more than 75% seen once. Sequenced sample: PBMCs. These receptors originate from a male donor in good health and CMV-seronegative.

The V call is TRBV29-1, the J call TRBJ2-1, with D possibly TRBD2 on 5 matching bases. Trimming took 0 bases from V and 10 from J, leaving 13 bases between them. CDR1 and CDR2 (germline): SQVTM, ANQGSEA. The CDR3 runs 13 residues. Written as DNA, the CDR3 is TGCAGCGTTGAAGATAGCGAGGCCGGGGAGCAGTTCTTC. Translated, it gives CSVEDSEAGEQFF.

J is TRBJ2-7 and V is TRBV28; 7 bases map to TRBD2. V was pared by 5 bases and J by 0 bases, with 7 bases of the junction left unmatched. Germline CDR1 reads MDHEN; CDR2 reads SYDVKM. The CDR3 has 15 residues. The CDR3 sequence: CASSLPAGRSYEQYF. The CDR3, as DNA: TGTGCCAGCAGTCTCCCAGCGGGACGCTCCTACGAGCAGTACTTC.

The V and J genes are TRBV2 and TRBJ1-1, with D possibly TRBD1 on 5 matching bases. The V gene's germline CDR1 is SNHLY and CDR2 FYNNEI. V lost 8 bases and J 0 bases, leaving 13 bases between the germline ends. The CDR3 totals 14 residues. CDR3 nucleotides: TGTGCCAGCGCAGGGTCAGACTTGAACACTGAAGCTTTCTTT. This translates into CASAGSDLNTEAFF.

CDR3 in amino acids: CASSGSSSVSTDTQYF. The DNA of the CDR3 is TGTGCCAGCAGTGGATCCTCAAGCGTAAGCACAGATACGCAGTATTTT. J is TRBJ2-3 and V is TRBV25-1; D gene ambiguous. Germline V lookup: CDR1 MGHDK, CDR2 SYGVNS. This CDR3 contains 16 residues. V was trimmed by 4 bases and J by 0 bases, leaving 14 bases between them. The variable domain in full, with the rest retrieved from reference TRBV25-1 and TRBJ2-3, is EADIYQTPRYLVIGTGKKITLECSQTMGHDKMYWYQQDPGMELHLIHYSYGVNSTEKGDLSSESTVSRIRTEHFPLTLESARPSHTSQYLCASSGSSSVSTDTQYFGPGTRLTVL.

V gene TRBV21-1 combines with J gene TRBJ2-7; TRBD1, the table's D call, was not compared with the DNA. TRBV21-1 is deemed a pseudogene. This CDR3 spans 18 amino acids. DNA for the CDR3: TGTGCCAGCAGCAAATATAAAAGACGACAGGCGAACTTCTACGAGCAGTACTTC. Encoded protein: CASSKYKRRQANFYEQYF.

J is TRBJ1-1 and V is TRBV6-6; D might be TRBD1 (5 bases). The CDR3 is 15 amino acids. The germline gives CDR1 MNHNY, CDR2 SVGAGI (reference sequence). V was clipped by 6 bases and J by 3 bases, with 17 bases between them. For the CDR3, the DNA is TGTGCCAGCAGGGAAGGACCTCCGGGGGACACTGAAGCTTTCTTT. This codes for CASREGPPGDTEAFF.

The chain couples TRBV9 to TRBJ2-1; D is undetermined. This CDR3 comprises 15 residues. CDR1 and CDR2 (germline): SGDLS, YYNGEE. The ends were cut back, 0 bases at V and 0 bases at J, with 7 bases in the middle. CDR3 loop: CASSVGANSYNEQFF. DNA of the CDR3: TGTGCCAGCAGCGTAGGAGCCAACTCCTACAATGAGCAGTTCTTC.

The chain joins TRBV21-1 to TRBJ1-2; the listed D gene, TRBD1, was not tested against the DNA. TRBV21-1 corresponds to a pseudogene. The CDR3 consists of 13 residues. The CDR3 DNA follows: TGTGCCAGCAGCGGACACAACCACTATGGCTACACCTTC. Protein sequence: CASSGHNHYGYTF.

Only a few counts were recorded for this clone. This chain connects TRBV19 to TRBJ2-1; TRBD2 agrees at 10 bases. V gave up 3 bases and J gave up 9 bases; unmatched junction bases: 14. The CDR3 is 17 residues long. Germline values: CDR1 LNHDA, CDR2 SQIVND (reference sequence). The CDR3 bases are TGTGCCAGTAGTATCTTAAGATCAAGCGGGAGGGGTGGTGAGCAGTTCTTC. Translating it yields CASSILRSSGRGGEQFF.

The rearrangement joins TRBV4-1 to TRBJ2-7; D possibly corresponds to TRBD2 (5 bases). There are 14 residues in the CDR3. Germline values: CDR1 MGHRA, CDR2 YSYEKL. Trimming cost V 1 base and J 0 bases, with 7 bases left between them. In nucleotides, the CDR3 is TGCGCCAGCAGCCAAGGGGAGAACTCCTACGAGCAGTACTTC. This gives the protein CASSQGENSYEQYF.

The chain is built from TRBV10-2 and TRBJ2-7; 12 bases are a match to TRBD2. Looked up from germline, CDR1 is WSHSY and CDR2 is SAAADI. The CDR3 is made up of 14 amino acids. The ends lost 8 bases at V and 2 bases at J; junction bases unmatched: 4. CDR3 in amino acids: CASGPSGRAYEQYF. DNA of the CDR3: TGCGCCAGCGGGCCTAGCGGGAGGGCCTACGAGCAGTACTTC.

This clone has a handful of counts. The rearrangement uses TRBV27 and TRBJ2-7; 8 nucleotides align to TRBD1. Germline CDR1 is MNHEY and CDR2 is SMNVEV (reference sequence). Trimming removed 6 bases from V and 4 bases from J; junction bases left unmatched: 8. The CDR3 runs to 14 residues. The CDR3 nucleotides read TGTGCCAGCAGCCTAGGACAGGGCCTATACGAGCAGTACTTC. Translation gives CASSLGQGLYEQYF.

V is TRBV9 and J is TRBJ1-1; D remains unclear. With 0 bases removed from V and 4 bases from J, the gap between germline ends came to 10 bases. CDR1 and CDR2 from the germline V gene are SGDLS and YYNGEE. The length of the CDR3 is 14 residues. CDR3 region: CASSVALPGTEAFF. The CDR3 coding sequence is TGTGCCAGCAGCGTAGCTCTCCCGGGCACTGAAGCTTTCTTT.

The rearrangement links TRBV15 to TRBJ2-7; D gene uncertain. This CDR3 is built from 13 residues. The V gene lost 0 bases and the J gene lost 0 bases, with 3 bases spanning the gap. CDR1 is LNHNV, CDR2 YYDKDF, per germline (reference sequence). This CDR3 reads CATSRDNSYEQYF. For the CDR3, the DNA is TGTGCCACCAGCAGAGACAACTCCTACGAGCAGTACTTC.

The chain employs TRBV11-2 and TRBJ2-1, with D possibly TRBD2 on 5 matching bases. Germline V lookup: CDR1 SGHAT, CDR2 FQNNGV. The CDR3 contains 13 residues. CDR3 loop: CVVSGGAYNEQFF. Written as DNA, the CDR3 is TGTGTTGTGAGCGGTGGGGCCTACAATGAGCAGTTCTTC.

This clone occurred a few times. The chain is built from TRBV21-1 and TRBJ2-2; TRBD2, the table's D call, was not compared with the DNA. TRBV21-1 is deemed a pseudogene. The CDR3 has 17 residues. For the CDR3, the DNA is TGTGCCAGCAGCGGACTACTAGCGGGAGGGGACACCGGGGAGCTGTTTTTT. It codes for CASSGLLAGGDTGELFF.

This chain connects TRBV5-1 to TRBJ2-1; TRBD2 aligns across 8 bases. The CDR3 has 16 residues. The trim removed 4 bases at V and 4 bases at J, leaving 10 bases unmatched. The germline gives CDR1 SGHRS, CDR2 YFSETQ. Written as DNA, the CDR3 is TGCGCCAGCAGCCCACAGGCTAGCGGGCCTTACAATGAGCAGTTCTTC. This encodes CASSPQASGPYNEQFF.

The V call is TRBV10-1, the J call TRBJ1-2, with D possibly being TRBD1 (5 bases). The CDR3 length is 13 residues. Trimming took off 7 bases at V and 6 bases at J, with 15 bases between the two ends. Germline V gene data show CDR1 as WNHNN and CDR2 as SYGVQD (reference sequence). CDR3 bases: TGCGCCAGCATACCGACAGAGGTCGATGGCTACACCTTC. Translation: CASIPTEVDGYTF.

This rearrangement joins TRBV27 to TRBJ1-2; no firm D call. Trimming stripped 3 bases from V and 4 bases from J, with 15 bases between. Germline V gene lookup returns CDR1 MNHEY and CDR2 SMNVEV (reference sequence). This CDR3 contains 15 residues. CDR3 DNA sequence: TGTGCCAGCAGTTTGAAATGGGAGGCCTCCTATGGCTACACCTTC. It is translated as CASSLKWEASYGYTF.